This T cell receptor beta chain was recovered during a study of T cells in Graves' hyperthyroidism and ophthalmopathy. Study-wide results and limits: Blood shared most expanded thyroid clonotypes above 0.001.

The TCR beta CDR3 regions underwent amplification using RNA transcripts as the source. The TCR CDR3 was amplified in a first-round RT-PCR using the HTBI primer set. TCRdb reprocessed the multiplex PCR reads with MiXCR, giving one entry per CDR3 protein. The sample carries approximately 870,000 distinct CDR3 sequences, about 38% recorded once. Germline V gives CDR1 SNHLY, CDR2 FYNNEI. The CDR3 is 13 residues long. Trimming at V came to 8 bases and at J to 7 bases, leaving 9 bases not matched to a gene. Points on this clonotype: Its antigen is as yet unknown.

This TCR was sampled from a man between 18 and 35 years old with Graves' hyperthyroidism. The sequenced material came from blood. This chain links TRBV2 with TRBJ1-2, with 8 bases fitting TRBD1. Written as DNA, the CDR3 is TGTGCCAGCCTGACAGGGGTCGATGGTGGCTACACCTTC. Amino acid sequence: CASLTGVDGGYTF. The full variable domain, in which reference TRBV2 and TRBJ1-2 provide the parts outside the CDR3, is EPEVTQTPSHQVTQMGQEVILRCVPISNHLYFYWYRQILGQKVEFLVSFYNNEISEKSEIFDDQFSVERPDGSNFTLKIRSTKLEDSAMYFCASLTGVDGGYTFGSGTRLTVV.